This T cell receptor (beta chain) was found in a study of blood T cell repertoires in COVID-19. Turning to the study itself: Acute and convalescent COVID-19 samples came from the United States, Italy and Spain. Sample material is recorded as cDNA or gDNA derived from T cells, B-cell-depleted T cells, or PBMCs.

This clone was seen a few times. Repertoires were generated with immunoSEQ multiplex PCR, while TCRdb's copy carries only in-frame clones and drops some. The sample has about 380,000 clones; around 84% are singletons. The CDR3 is 15 amino acids. V lost 4 bases to trimming and J lost 5 bases, with 19 bases between them. Germline V CDR1 and CDR2: SGHRS, YFSETQ. The chain combines TRBV5-1 with TRBJ2-7; tentative D call: TRBD1 (5 bases). This clonotype was sampled from a human donor with acute or convalescent COVID-19. The donor label of this sample is uncertain. Specimen: peripheral blood. Written as DNA, the CDR3 is TGCGCCAGCAGCCTTATCCCCTCAGGGAATCACGAGCAGTACTTC. It codes for CASSLIPSGNHEQYF.